This passage covers 26 T cell receptor beta chains from one sample sequenced in a study of TIL therapy for anti-PD-1-resistant metastatic lung cancer. Sequencing used immunoSEQ v3. Libraries were prepared by immunoSEQ multiplex PCR; TCRdb keeps only in-frame clonotypes and omits some of them. This sample has roughly 10,000 clones, with 55% to 70% found just once. Documented time point: pre-treatment sample, taken before nivolumab and TIL therapy. Tumor tissue came from excised metastases, mostly pleural nodules or supraclavicular lymph nodes. Sequenced here: tumor tissue, sampled at baseline. Receptors were obtained from a person aged 30 to 80 with non-small cell lung cancer.

This clone has only a few counts. The V call is TRBV29-1, the J call TRBJ2-2; D not certain. Trimming removed 4 bases at V and 4 bases at J, with 10 bases between. The CDR3 extends over 13 amino acids. Per germline, CDR1 SQVTM and CDR2 ANQGSEA. The DNA for the CDR3 is TGCAGCGTTGGGGCCTTATCCACCGGGGAGCTGTTTTTT. Its translation: CSVGALSTGELFF.

V is TRBV5-4 and J is TRBJ2-7; D is perhaps TRBD1 or TRBD2 (5 bases each). The CDR3 runs to 14 residues. Trimming shortened V by 4 bases and J by 7 bases, and 18 bases separated the two germline ends. Germline V lookup: CDR1 SGHNT, CDR2 YYREEE (reference sequence). In DNA form, the CDR3 reads TGTGCCAGCAGCCATTTTATTGGGGGTCGAGAGCAGTACTTC. It encodes CASSHFIGGREQYF.

The chain employs TRBV19 and TRBJ1-5; TRBD1 matches 9 bases. The V gene's germline CDR1 is LNHDA and CDR2 SQIVND (reference sequence). The CDR3 is made up of 15 amino acids. V dropped 4 bases and J dropped 7; count of bases not matched to a gene: 8. CDR3 in DNA: TGTGCCAGTAGTACAAGGGACAGGGTGAGACAGCCCCAGCATTTT. Amino acid sequence: CASSTRDRVRQPQHF.

The chain has TRBV18 and TRBJ2-5, with a possible D match to TRBD2 (6 bases). V was trimmed by 3 bases and J by 3 bases, leaving 14 bases between them. The length of the CDR3 is 15 residues. Germline lookup yields CDR1 KGHSH and CDR2 LQKENI. The CDR3 protein is CASSPRYGGKETQYF. CDR3 DNA: TGTGCCAGCTCACCTCGCTACGGGGGAAAAGAGACCCAGTACTTC.

This clone was observed a handful of times. V usage is TRBV27 and J usage is TRBJ2-7, with D hard to call. Trimming stripped 6 bases from V and 4 bases from J, with 19 bases between. Germline V gene lookup returns CDR1 MNHEY and CDR2 SMNVEV (reference sequence). The CDR3 extends over 15 amino acids. CDR3 amino acids: CASSPYTPELYEQYF. The DNA for the CDR3 is TGTGCCAGCAGCCCATACACACCGGAGTTGTACGAGCAGTACTTC.

In its sample, this clone was seen a few times. This chain joins TRBV7-9 and TRBJ1-2, with 10 bases that match TRBD1. Germline V gene sequence: CDR1 SEHNR, CDR2 FQNEAQ (reference sequence). The CDR3 has 13 residues. V lost 5 bases, J lost 8 bases, and 5 bases stayed unmatched. CDR3 coding DNA: TGTGCCAGCAGCGCCGACAGGGGGCGCGGCTACACCTTC. Its protein product is CASSADRGRGYTF. Using reference TRBV7-9 and TRBJ1-2 for the parts outside the CDR3, the full variable domain is DTGVSQNPRHKITKRGQNVTFRCDPISEHNRLYWYRQTLGQGPEFLTYFQNEAQLEKSRLLSDRFSAERPKGSFSTLEIQRTEQGDSAMYLCASSADRGRGYTFGSGTRLTVV.

By sample share, this clone is medium-sized. This chain joins TRBV7-9 and TRBJ2-7; D perhaps matches TRBD1 (5 bases). Germline V gene lookup returns CDR1 SEHNR and CDR2 FQNEAQ (reference sequence). Trimming left V 1 base short and J 2 bases short, with 9 bases between. This CDR3 region has 14 residues. CDR3 bases: TGTGCCAGCAGCTTAGTTGACAGCCCCTACGAGCAGTACTTC. It translates to CASSLVDSPYEQYF.

The table lists this clone with a few counts. This chain links TRBV30 with TRBJ1-1; perhaps TRBD1 as D (6 bases). Germline V gene lookup returns CDR1 GTSNPN and CDR2 SVGIG (reference sequence). This CDR3 has 13 amino acids. Trimming pared 1 base from V and 5 bases from J, leaving 11 bases between. DNA of the CDR3: TGTGCCTGGAGTGGGGGGGGGCGGACTGAAGCTTTCTTT. Its translation: CAWSGGGRTEAFF.

This clone turned up a few times. The CDR3 sequence is CASRPGGGVQPQHF. The CDR3 nucleotides read TGTGCCAGCAGACCAGGGGGTGGTGTGCAGCCCCAGCATTTT. This sequence joins TRBV6-6 and TRBJ1-5, with 7 bases lining up with TRBD1. The V segment lost 6 bases and the J segment 7 bases; nucleotides outside the gene matches: 9. This CDR3 has 14 amino acids. Germline lookup yields CDR1 MNHNY and CDR2 SVGAGI (reference sequence).

The chain links TRBV5-1 to TRBJ1-2; D remains unclear. The V and J ends lost 3 bases and 8 bases respectively, with 8 bases between them. The CDR3 is made up of 11 amino acids. Germline V gives CDR1 SGHRS, CDR2 YFSETQ. CDR3 in DNA: TGCGCCAGCAGCTCCCTGACCGGCTACACCTTC. Protein product: CASSSLTGYTF.

The CDR3 loop is CASSEVSPTDTQYF. In DNA, the CDR3 is TGTGCCAGCAGTGAAGTAAGCCCCACAGATACGCAGTATTTT. The rearrangement joins TRBV6-1 to TRBJ2-3, with D unresolved. Germline V gene sequence: CDR1 MNHNS, CDR2 SASEGT. Trimming took 1 base from V and 2 from J, leaving 7 bases between them. The CDR3 sequence is 14 residues long.

This clone was counted between two and nine times. The CDR3 loop reads CASSFGRTSGNQPQHF. CDR3 in DNA: TGTGCCAGCAGTTTTGGTAGGACGAGTGGCAATCAGCCCCAGCATTTT. The chain couples TRBV28 to TRBJ1-5; D is ambiguous. The CDR3 contains 16 residues. The germline V and J ends were trimmed by 3 bases and 2 bases, with 14 bases remaining between them. CDR1 and CDR2 (germline): MDHEN, SYDVKM. The full variable domain, in which reference TRBV28 and TRBJ1-5 provide the parts outside the CDR3, is DVKVTQSSRYLVKRTGEKVFLECVQDMDHENMFWYRQDPGLGLRLIYFSYDVKMKEKGDIPEGYSVSREKKERFSLILESASTNQTSMYLCASSFGRTSGNQPQHFGDGTRLSIL.

The CDR3 DNA is TGTGCCAGCAGCGCAGAGGGGACAGGGAACACCTACGAGCAGTACTTC. This codes for CASSAEGTGNTYEQYF. This chain uses TRBV9 with TRBJ2-7, with 9 bases matching TRBD1. This CDR3 has 16 residues. The germline CDR1 and CDR2 sequences are SGDLS and YYNGEE. The junction had 9 bases not matched to a gene; V was cut back by 3 bases and J by 2 bases.

In this sample, this clone is medium-sized. The chain is built from TRBV7-9 and TRBJ2-2, with unresolved D. This CDR3 is built from 13 residues. V was cut by 6 bases and J by 5 bases, with 10 bases left in between. Germline CDR1 reads SEHNR; CDR2 reads FQNEAQ (reference sequence). The CDR3 nucleotides read TGTGCCAGCAGTCTTAGTGGGACCGGGGAGCTGTTTTTT. Translating it yields CASSLSGTGELFF.

The chain links TRBV7-8 to TRBJ2-7; 8 nucleotides match TRBD2. The CDR3 totals 15 residues. V shed 5 bases, J shed 3 bases, and the junction held 9 bases outside the gene matches. CDR1 SGHVS and CDR2 FQNEAQ come from the germline V gene. Written as DNA, the CDR3 is TGTGCCAGCAGCCCCGGGGGGGACGATCACTACGAGCAGTACTTC. Protein: CASSPGGDDHYEQYF.

The chain has TRBV7-8 and TRBJ2-7, with TRBD2 matching over 11 bases. J was trimmed by 4 bases and V by 0 bases; bases with no gene match: 2. Germline loops: CDR1 SGHVS, CDR2 FQNEAQ. The CDR3 consists of 15 residues. Written as DNA, the CDR3 is TGTGCCAGCAGCTTAGCTAGCGGGAGGGGATACGAGCAGTACTTC. Its protein product is CASSLASGRGYEQYF.

V and J are TRBV7-8 and TRBJ2-7; TRBD1 agrees at 10 bases. This CDR3 has 16 amino acids. Germline V gives CDR1 SGHVS, CDR2 FQNEAQ. J gave up 3 bases and V 1 base, and 6 bases lay outside the gene matches. Here the CDR3 reads CASSLGIGQGVYEQYF. The CDR3 nucleotides read TGTGCCAGCAGCTTAGGAATCGGACAGGGGGTCTACGAGCAGTACTTC.

The rearrangement links TRBV18 to TRBJ2-7; 8 bases map to TRBD2. The length of the CDR3 is 14 residues. Germline trimming cut 6 bases from V and 2 bases from J; bases unmatched to any gene: 6. The V gene's germline CDR1 is KGHSH and CDR2 LQKENI. The CDR3 spells CASSTGGGTYEQYF. The DNA of the CDR3 is TGTGCCAGCTCTACGGGGGGGGGAACCTACGAGCAGTACTTC.

The chain joins TRBV4-3 to TRBJ2-7; perhaps TRBD1 as D (6 bases). The CDR3 extends over 15 amino acids. Per the germline V gene, CDR1 is LGHNA and CDR2 is YSLEER. With 0 bases removed from V and 5 bases from J, the gap between germline ends came to 14 bases. CDR3 in DNA: TGCGCCAGCAGCCAAGATGAGGGACACCGCGACGAGCAGTACTTC. Protein sequence: CASSQDEGHRDEQYF.

This clone was counted only a few times. The genes are TRBV5-1 and TRBJ2-1, with 9 positions matching TRBD1. Unmatched junction bases numbered 9, after V lost 1 base and J lost 4 bases. CDR1 is SGHRS and CDR2 is YFSETQ in the germline V gene. This CDR3 has 17 amino acids. In nucleotides, the CDR3 is TGCGCCAGCAGCTTGACTTCCGGGACAGGGATATACAATGAGCAGTTCTTC. Translated, it gives CASSLTSGTGIYNEQFF.

This clone has more than one count but fewer than ten. The rearrangement uses TRBV6-1 and TRBJ1-6; possibly TRBD1 for D (5 bases). Germline CDR1 reads MNHNS; CDR2 reads SASEGT. Trimming took off 5 bases at V and 6 bases at J, with 14 bases between the two ends. CDR3 length: 15 amino acids. This chain's CDR3 is CASSRARDGNSPLHF. The CDR3 DNA is TGTGCCAGCAGTCGAGCTCGGGACGGTAATTCACCCCTCCACTTT.

This clone was counted between two and nine times. This rearrangement joins TRBV4-1 to TRBJ2-7, with TRBD1 matching over 9 bases. After removal of 4 bases from V and 11 bases from J, the junction contained 18 bases not matched to a gene. The CDR3 is 16 amino acids. CDR1 and CDR2 (germline): MGHRA, YSYEKL. The CDR3: CASSPERDRAPHGKYF. The CDR3 DNA reads TGCGCCAGCAGCCCGGAGAGGGACAGGGCTCCCCATGGGAAGTACTTC.

This clone was seen only once. The rearrangement joins TRBV2 to TRBJ2-4; D call uncertain. V was shortened by 1 base and J by 5 bases, with 3 bases between the two germline ends. The germline gives CDR1 SNHLY, CDR2 FYNNEI. This CDR3 is 12 amino acids long. The CDR3 DNA reads as TGTGCCAGCAGTGAAGACGAAAACATTCAGTACTTC. This translates into CASSEDENIQYF.

This clone has only a few counts. This chain connects TRBV6-6 to TRBJ1-2; D might be TRBD1 (5 bases). CDR1 MNHNY and CDR2 SVGAGI come from the germline V gene (reference sequence). With 7 bases removed from V and 5 bases from J, the gap between germline ends came to 11 bases. This CDR3 comprises 12 residues. CDR3 protein: CASMDGAYGYTF. For the CDR3, the DNA is TGTGCCAGCATGGACGGGGCGTATGGCTACACCTTC.

This clone was seen a few times. The chain couples TRBV7-9 to TRBJ1-2, with D maybe TRBD1 (6 bases). The CDR3 length is 15 residues. Trimming took off 4 bases at V and 8 bases at J, with 20 bases between the two ends. Looked up from germline, CDR1 is SEHNR and CDR2 is FQNEAQ (reference sequence). Here the CDR3 DNA reads TGTGCCAGCAGCTGGGGGGCAGGAGCTTCCGACGGCTACACCTTC. Translation: CASSWGAGASDGYTF. Based on the CDR3 plus reference TRBV7-9 and TRBJ1-2, the full variable domain is DTGVSQNPRHKITKRGQNVTFRCDPISEHNRLYWYRQTLGQGPEFLTYFQNEAQLEKSRLLSDRFSAERPKGSFSTLEIQRTEQGDSAMYLCASSWGAGASDGYTFGSGTRLTVV.

The chain employs TRBV6-1 and TRBJ1-1; D remains ambiguous. V was shortened by 6 bases and J by 0 bases, with 17 bases between the two germline ends. From germline, CDR1 is MNHNS and CDR2 SASEGT. This CDR3 contains 16 residues. CDR3 DNA sequence: TGTGCCAGCAGCGAACCGGCCCATCCCATGAACACTGAAGCTTTCTTT. It translates to CASSEPAHPMNTEAFF.